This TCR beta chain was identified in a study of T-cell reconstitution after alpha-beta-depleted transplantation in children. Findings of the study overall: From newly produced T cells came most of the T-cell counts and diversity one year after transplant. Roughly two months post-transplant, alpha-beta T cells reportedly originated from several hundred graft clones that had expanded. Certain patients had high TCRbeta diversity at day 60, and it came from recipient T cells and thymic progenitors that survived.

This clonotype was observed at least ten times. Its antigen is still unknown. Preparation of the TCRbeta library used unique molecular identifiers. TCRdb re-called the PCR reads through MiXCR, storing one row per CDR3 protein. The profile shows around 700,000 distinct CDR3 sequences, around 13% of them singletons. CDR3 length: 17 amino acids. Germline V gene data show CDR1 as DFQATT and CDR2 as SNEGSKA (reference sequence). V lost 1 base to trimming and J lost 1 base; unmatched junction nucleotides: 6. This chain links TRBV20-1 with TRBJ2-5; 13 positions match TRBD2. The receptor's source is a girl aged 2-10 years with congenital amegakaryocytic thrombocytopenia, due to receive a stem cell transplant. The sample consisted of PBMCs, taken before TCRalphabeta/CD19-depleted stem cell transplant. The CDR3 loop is CSARAGLAGKSQETQYF. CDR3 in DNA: TGCAGTGCTAGAGCGGGACTAGCGGGGAAATCCCAAGAGACCCAGTACTTC.